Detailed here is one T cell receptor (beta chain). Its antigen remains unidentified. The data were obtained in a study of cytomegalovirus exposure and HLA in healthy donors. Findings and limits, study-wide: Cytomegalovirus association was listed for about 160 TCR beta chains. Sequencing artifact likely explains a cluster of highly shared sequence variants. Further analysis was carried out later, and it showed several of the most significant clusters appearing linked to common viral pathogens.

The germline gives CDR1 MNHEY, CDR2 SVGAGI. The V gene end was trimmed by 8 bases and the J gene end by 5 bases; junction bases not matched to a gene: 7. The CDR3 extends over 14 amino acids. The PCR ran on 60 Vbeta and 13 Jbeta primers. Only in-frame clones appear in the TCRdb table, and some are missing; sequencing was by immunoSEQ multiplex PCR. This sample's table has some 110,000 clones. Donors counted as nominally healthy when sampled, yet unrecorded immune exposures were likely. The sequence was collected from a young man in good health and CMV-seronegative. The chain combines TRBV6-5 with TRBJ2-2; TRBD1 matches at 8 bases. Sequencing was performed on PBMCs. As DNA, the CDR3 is TGTGCCAGCGAAACAGGGGGTAGGACCGGGGAGCTGTTTTTT. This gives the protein CASETGGRTGELFF.